This T cell receptor (beta chain) derives from a study of early T cells in non-severe SARS-CoV-2 infection. The V and J ends lost 1 base and 0 bases respectively, with 10 bases between them. Germline lookup yields CDR1 SEHNR and CDR2 FQNEAQ (reference sequence). The CDR3 runs to 15 residues. This clonotype was found many times. TCRdb analysed the 5' RACE reads with MiXCR anew, one entry per CDR3 protein. The sample lists 55,000 to 75,000 distinct CDR3 sequences, roughly an eighth occurring once. This chain uses TRBV7-9 with TRBJ2-7, with D hard to call. The clonotype originates from an adult who was a healthcare worker with PCR-confirmed SARS-CoV-2 infection or an uninfected control (not recorded which). The source material was whole blood. In DNA, the CDR3 is TGTGCCAGCAGCTTAGTTCCGACTTCCTCCTACGAGCAGTACTTC. Residues: CASSLVPTSSYEQYF.